The clone carrying this T cell receptor beta chain occurred a few times. The PCR was carried out with 60 Vbeta primers and 13 Jbeta primers. Some clones are missing from TCRdb's copy, which holds only in-frame ones; the method was immunoSEQ multiplex PCR. The sample lists approximately 130,000 clones; around four fifths were seen once. The data were obtained in a study of cytomegalovirus exposure and HLA in healthy donors. In germline, CDR1 is SGHDN, CDR2 FVKESK. The junction had 12 bases not matched to a gene; V was cut back by 1 base and J by 3 bases. This CDR3 is 17 amino acids long. This clonotype was obtained from a man in his forties in good health and CMV-seronegative. The chain has TRBV14 and TRBJ2-7; 7 nucleotides match TRBD1. Material: PBMCs. The CDR3 region is CASSQVSWAGGYYEQYF. The CDR3 DNA reads as TGTGCCAGCAGCCAAGTAAGCTGGGCAGGGGGATACTACGAGCAGTACTTC.